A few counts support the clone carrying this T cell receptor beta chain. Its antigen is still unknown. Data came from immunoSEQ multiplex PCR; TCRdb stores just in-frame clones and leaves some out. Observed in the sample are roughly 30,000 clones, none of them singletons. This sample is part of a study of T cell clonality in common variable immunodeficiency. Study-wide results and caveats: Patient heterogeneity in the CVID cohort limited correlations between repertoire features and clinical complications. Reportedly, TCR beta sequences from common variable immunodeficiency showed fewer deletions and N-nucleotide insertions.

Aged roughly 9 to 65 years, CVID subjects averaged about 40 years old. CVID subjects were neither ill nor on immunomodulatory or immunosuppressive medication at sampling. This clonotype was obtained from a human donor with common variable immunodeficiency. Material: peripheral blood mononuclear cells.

Partial CDR3 DNA: TGTGCCAGCAGTGAATCGCCGACACCTACTGAG. Translation: CASSESPTPTE. In full, the CDR3 reads CASSESPTPTEQFF. The chain couples TRBV6-1 to TRBJ2-1; no definite D call. The sequence runs out 3 residues before the end of the CDR3; the remainder is reconstructed from the germline J gene. V was shortened by 2 bases and J by 9 bases, with 14 bases between the two germline ends. Germline V gene sequence: CDR1 MNHNS, CDR2 SASEGT. The CDR3 loop spans 14 amino acids.